This T cell receptor beta chain comes out of a study of regulatory T cells in long-lasting Graves disease. Study information: Graves' cases, newly diagnosed, had used antithyroid drugs under 3 months.

Time point of the sample: newly diagnosed GD, antithyroid drugs for less than 3 months. The TCR library was made from RNA that had been extracted from PBMCs in TRIzol. Patients all came to the study from an endocrinology department in Xi'an, China. Combining iRepertoire HTBI primers with Arm-PCR of CDR3 regions, the authors built TCR beta libraries. MiXCR, run by TCRdb on the multiplex PCR reads, gives a single entry per CDR3 protein. The data contain hundreds of thousands of distinct CDR3 sequences, 15% to 20% of them singletons. The same data also contributed to another study, on T cells in Graves' hyperthyroidism and ophthalmopathy. That report notes: Ophthalmopathy was separated from stable hyperthyroidism by a 13 V-J model.

The clonotype comes from a man aged 18 to 29 with Graves disease. Sequencing was performed on peripheral blood mononuclear cells (PBMCs), taken at new diagnosis, from a patient treated with antithyroid drugs.

DNA for the CDR3: TGTGCCAGCCGAGGGGACGGACTAGCTTACGAGCAGTACTTC. Residues: CASRGDGLAYEQYF. The chain is built from TRBV6-2 or TRBV6-3 and TRBJ2-7; 8 bases line up with TRBD2. This CDR3 comprises 14 residues. Germline CDR1 reads MNHEY; CDR2 reads SVGEGT. The J segment lost 4 bases and the V segment lost 8 bases, leaving 10 bases of the junction unmatched.